Shown below are 2 T cell receptor beta chains from a single sample sequenced in a study of blood T cell repertoires in COVID-19. The method was immunoSEQ multiplex PCR; TCRdb's version includes in-frame clones alone and lacks a portion of them. The sample lists roughly 290,000 clones; approximately 87% were seen once. Sequenced input: peripheral blood. All receptors come from a woman aged 50 to 60 who had recovered from COVID-19.

This chain uses TRBV7-2 with TRBJ1-3; no definite D call. In germline, CDR1 is SGHTA, CDR2 FQGNSA. Trimming left V 7 bases short and J 0 bases short, with 10 bases between. This CDR3 is built from 14 residues. This CDR3 reads CASTLQSSGNTIYF. In nucleotides, the CDR3 is TGTGCCAGCACCCTCCAGTCCTCTGGAAACACCATATATTTT.

In nucleotides, the CDR3 is TGCAGTGCTAGTCTAGCGGGAGGGCCCATGCGAGAGCAGTACTTC. It encodes CSASLAGGPMREQYF. The chain has TRBV20-1 and TRBJ2-7; 12 positions agree with TRBD2. The CDR3 runs to 15 residues. Germline V lookup: CDR1 DFQATT, CDR2 SNEGSKA (reference sequence). The V and J ends lost 3 bases and 7 bases, in that order; junction bases with no gene match: 10.